The rows below give T cell receptor beta chains drawn from one sample of a study of STAT5B mutations in CD4+ large granular lymphocyte leukemia. The assay was immunoSEQ multiplex PCR, and TCRdb's table has in-frame clones only and misses some. The profile covers roughly 32,000 clones, with 76% appearing a single time and roughly 1.9% taken by the ten largest. The sample consisted of CD4+ T cells from blood buffy coats. The receptors derive from a human donor in good health. CDR3s include the opening cysteine and the closing phenylalanine or tryptophan. Each record gives: J gene, V gene, clone size, D gene, CDR3 protein, CDR3 DNA. D genes are given only for firm matches. The size entry is marked missing in some rows and otherwise reads once, few, many or a size class.

j_gene: TRBJ2-3
v_gene: TRBV9
abundance: once
d_gene: NA
CDR3aa: CASSPRTEGTDTQYF
CDR3nt: TGTGCCAGCAGCCCCCGGACGGAGGGCACAGATACGCAGTATTTT

j_gene: TRBJ2-1
v_gene: TRBV5-5
abundance: NA
d_gene: NA
CDR3aa: CASSLVAGSGEQFF
CDR3nt: TGTGCCAGCAGCTTGGTGGCGGGATCGGGTGAGCAGTTCTTC

j_gene: TRBJ2-7
v_gene: TRBV7-2
abundance: NA
d_gene: TRBD2
CDR3aa: CASSVTSGGRGEQYF
CDR3nt: TGTGCCAGCAGCGTTACTAGCGGGGGCCGGGGCGAGCAGTACTTC

j_gene: TRBJ2-3
v_gene: TRBV5-1
abundance: NA
d_gene: NA
CDR3aa: CASSRGNEAQYF
CDR3nt: TGCGCCAGCAGCCGTGGTAATGAGGCGCAGTATTTT

j_gene: TRBJ2-7
v_gene: TRBV29-1
abundance: NA
d_gene: NA
CDR3aa: CSVTNLLRGNEQYF
CDR3nt: TGCAGCGTTACAAACCTCCTTCGGGGAAACGAGCAGTACTTC

j_gene: TRBJ1-3
v_gene: TRBV30
abundance: NA
d_gene: TRBD1
CDR3aa: CAWVGGGGNTIYF
CDR3nt: TGTGCCTGGGTCGGAGGGGGCGGAAACACCATATATTTT

j_gene: TRBJ1-5
v_gene: TRBV6-6
abundance: few
d_gene: TRBD1
CDR3aa: CASNNRDSNQPQHF
CDR3nt: TGTGCCAGCAATAACCGGGACAGTAATCAGCCCCAGCATTTT

j_gene: TRBJ2-5
v_gene: TRBV5-1
abundance: NA
d_gene: NA
CDR3aa: CASSLRGWGETQYF
CDR3nt: TGCGCCAGCAGCTTAAGGGGATGGGGAGAGACCCAGTACTTC

j_gene: TRBJ2-5
v_gene: TRBV9
abundance: NA
d_gene: NA
CDR3aa: CASSGVQETQYF
CDR3nt: TGTGCCAGCAGTGGGGTCCAAGAGACCCAGTACTTC

j_gene: TRBJ1-1
v_gene: TRBV18
abundance: NA
d_gene: NA
CDR3aa: CASSNKQDTEAFF
CDR3nt: TGTGCCAGCTCAAATAAACAGGACACTGAAGCTTTCTTT

j_gene: TRBJ2-7
v_gene: TRBV5-1
abundance: NA
d_gene: TRBD1
CDR3aa: CASSLEQTGVEQYF
CDR3nt: TGCGCCAGCAGCCTGGAACAGACAGGGGTCGAGCAGTACTTC

j_gene: TRBJ2-1
v_gene: TRBV7-8
abundance: NA
d_gene: NA
CDR3aa: CASSPVGGGKGYNEQFF
CDR3nt: TGTGCCAGCAGCCCCGTGGGTGGGGGTAAGGGGTACAATGAGCAGTTCTTC

j_gene: TRBJ2-5
v_gene: TRBV2
abundance: NA
d_gene: NA
CDR3aa: CASRFQQVQETQYF
CDR3nt: TGTGCCAGCAGATTCCAACAGGTTCAAGAGACCCAGTACTTC

j_gene: TRBJ2-5
v_gene: TRBV5-1
abundance: once
d_gene: NA
CDR3aa: CASSTGDQETQYF
CDR3nt: TGCGCCAGCTCAACCGGGGATCAAGAGACCCAGTACTTC

j_gene: TRBJ2-2
v_gene: TRBV6-1
abundance: NA
d_gene: NA
CDR3aa: CASTRQEPNTGELFF
CDR3nt: TGTGCCAGCACCCGACAGGAACCGAACACCGGGGAGCTGTTTTTT

j_gene: TRBJ1-5
v_gene: TRBV7-9
abundance: NA
d_gene: NA
CDR3aa: CASSSDKSNQPQHF
CDR3nt: TGTGCCAGCAGCTCGGACAAAAGCAATCAGCCCCAGCATTTT

j_gene: TRBJ1-2
v_gene: TRBV25-1
abundance: once
d_gene: NA
CDR3aa: CASRNVGGYTF
CDR3nt: TGTGCCAGCAGAAATGTCGGTGGCTACACCTTC